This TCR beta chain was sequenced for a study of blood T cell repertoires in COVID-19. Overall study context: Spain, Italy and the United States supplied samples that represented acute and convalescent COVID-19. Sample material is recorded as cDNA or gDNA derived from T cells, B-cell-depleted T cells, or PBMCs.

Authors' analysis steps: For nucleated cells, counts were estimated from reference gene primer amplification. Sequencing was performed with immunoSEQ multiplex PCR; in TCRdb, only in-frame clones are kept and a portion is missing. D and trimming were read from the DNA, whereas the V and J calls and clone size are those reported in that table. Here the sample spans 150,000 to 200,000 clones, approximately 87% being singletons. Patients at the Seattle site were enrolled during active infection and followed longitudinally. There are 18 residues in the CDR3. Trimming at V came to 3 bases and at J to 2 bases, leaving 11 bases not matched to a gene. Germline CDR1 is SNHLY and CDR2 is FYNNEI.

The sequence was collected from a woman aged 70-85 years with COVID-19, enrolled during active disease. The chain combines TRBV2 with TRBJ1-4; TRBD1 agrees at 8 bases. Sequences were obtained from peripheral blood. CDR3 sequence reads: CASSDAGRGLVTNEKLFF. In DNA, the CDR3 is TGTGCCAGCAGTGATGCCGGCAGGGGGCTGGTGACTAATGAAAAACTGTTTTTT.